This entry concerns a single T cell receptor (beta chain). No antigen is known for it. For the second PCR, which ran for about 6 to 11 cycles, a sample-barcoded 5' primer and a J-beta primer mix were used. Via MiXCR, TCRdb re-called the 5' RACE reads, giving one row per CDR3 protein. The sample has hundreds of thousands of distinct CDR3 sequences; approximately 60% are singletons. This sample is part of a study of blood T cells in healthy people across ages. Study findings and constraints: Diversity was higher, and naive CD4+ cells more numerous, in long-lived donors than in aged donors.

The CDR3 runs to 13 residues. Germline V gene lookup returns CDR1 MDHEN and CDR2 SYDVKM. V was pared by 0 bases and J by 7 bases, with 4 bases between. Caucasian, healthy and from Russia, the donors were aged between roughly 6 and 95. Sequenced: blood. This sequence originates from a man aged 40-55 years in good health. V is TRBV28 and J is TRBJ1-6; D unresolved. This CDR3 is CASSLWPNSPLHF. The CDR3 DNA sequence: TGTGCCAGCAGTTTATGGCCGAATTCACCCCTCCACTTT.